A single sample gave rise to the 16 T cell receptor beta chains below, sequenced in a study of blood T cell repertoires in COVID-19. Some clones are missing from TCRdb's copy, which holds only in-frame ones; the method was immunoSEQ multiplex PCR. The sample carries approximately 30,000 clones, 93% recorded once. The sample was peripheral blood. The origin of the receptors is a human donor in a cohort sampled during active COVID-19.

This chain uses TRBV28 with TRBJ1-1, with a possible D match to TRBD1 (6 bases). V was clipped by 5 bases and J by 7 bases, with 11 bases between them. This CDR3 is 12 amino acids long. Germline values: CDR1 MDHEN, CDR2 SYDVKM. For the CDR3, the DNA is TGTGCCAGCAGTCCCGGACAGTTTGAAGCTTTCTTT. It encodes CASSPGQFEAFF.

This clone was observed once. This chain uses TRBV19 with TRBJ2-7; TRBD1 is a possible D gene (6 bases). V dropped 2 bases and J dropped 2 bases, with 13 bases sitting between them. Germline V lookup: CDR1 LNHDA, CDR2 SQIVND (reference sequence). The CDR3 spans 15 residues. The CDR3 DNA reads as TGTGCCAGTAGTATACGGGGACAACTAACCTACGAGCAGTACTTC. Residues: CASSIRGQLTYEQYF.

The chain carries TRBV2 and TRBJ1-1; tentative D call: TRBD1 (6 bases). V was trimmed by 6 bases and J by 4 bases, leaving 15 bases between them. The CDR3 spans 14 residues. Germline CDR1 reads SNHLY; CDR2 reads FYNNEI. As DNA, the CDR3 is TGTGCCAGCAGGAACAGGGTGGGGAGCACTGAAGCTTTCTTT. This gives the protein CASRNRVGSTEAFF.

This chain connects TRBV3-1 (or the pseudogene TRBV3-2) to TRBJ1-3; TRBD1 agrees at 7 bases. This CDR3 is 16 amino acids long. Per the germline V gene, CDR1 is LGHDT and CDR2 is YNNKEL (reference sequence). Trimming removed 0 bases from V and 4 bases from J; junction bases left unmatched: 6. Here the CDR3 DNA reads TGTGCCAGCAGCCAAGATTACAGGGGCACCGGAAACACCATATATTTT. Its translation is CASSQDYRGTGNTIYF.

This sequence joins TRBV28 and TRBJ1-1, with 10 bases fitting TRBD1. The length of the CDR3 is 12 residues. Germline trimming cut 5 bases from V and 11 bases from J; bases unmatched to any gene: 5. The V gene's germline CDR1 is MDHEN and CDR2 SYDVKM. The CDR3 is CASSNPGQGAFF. As DNA, the CDR3 is TGTGCCAGCAGTAACCCGGGACAGGGGGCTTTCTTT.

The gene calls are TRBV6-8 and TRBJ1-6; D gene unclear. Germline CDR1 and CDR2: MNHGY and SAAAGT. The CDR3 loop spans 12 amino acids. The V end was cut by 6 bases, the J end by 10 bases, with 10 bases between. This CDR3 reads CASRTEPSPLHF. The CDR3 DNA reads TGTGCCAGCAGAACAGAGCCGTCACCCCTCCACTTT.

The chain recombines TRBV3-1 (or the pseudogene TRBV3-2) with TRBJ2-3, with TRBD2 identical over 10 bases. This CDR3 spans 19 amino acids. Trimming took 0 bases from V and 2 from J; bases not matched to a gene: 11. Germline values: CDR1 LGHDT, CDR2 YNNKEL (reference sequence). CDR3 sequence: CASSQEASGGLHPTDTQYF. In DNA form, the CDR3 reads TGTGCCAGCAGCCAAGAGGCTAGCGGGGGCCTGCACCCCACAGATACGCAGTATTTT.

The chain is built from TRBV7-9 and TRBJ2-7, with D tentatively TRBD1 (5 bases). Germline V gene sequence: CDR1 SEHNR, CDR2 FQNEAQ (reference sequence). Trimming left V 3 bases short and J 3 bases short, with 15 bases between. The CDR3 is 15 residues long. CDR3 in amino acids: CASSFKDTPLYEQYF. The CDR3 DNA is TGTGCCAGCAGCTTTAAGGACACTCCGCTCTACGAGCAGTACTTC. The variable domain in full, with the rest retrieved from reference TRBV7-9 and TRBJ2-7, is DTGVSQNPRHKITKRGQNVTFRCDPISEHNRLYWYRQTLGQGPEFLTYFQNEAQLEKSRLLSDRFSAERPKGSFSTLEIQRTEQGDSAMYLCASSFKDTPLYEQYFGPGTRLTVT.

This sequence joins TRBV21-1 and TRBJ1-6; the DNA was not compared with TRBD1, the D call given in the table. TRBV21-1 is recorded as a pseudogene. The CDR3 sequence is 17 residues long. CDR3 sequence: CASSKEDSSSYNSPLHF. CDR3 coding DNA: TGTGCCAGCAGCAAAGAGGACAGCAGCTCCTATAATTCACCCCTCCACTTT.

V is TRBV6-5 and J is TRBJ1-4; the D gene is possibly TRBD1 (6 bases). V was trimmed by 5 bases and J by 7 bases, leaving 11 bases between them. The CDR3 sequence is 13 residues long. Germline CDR1 is MNHEY and CDR2 is SVGAGI. Written as DNA, the CDR3 is TGTGCCAGCAGTAGACAGGAAAGTGAAAAACTGTTTTTT. Amino acid sequence: CASSRQESEKLFF.

The chain has TRBV4-2 and TRBJ2-7; D may be TRBD2 (6 bases). V dropped 1 base and J dropped 2 bases, with 12 bases sitting between them. Germline CDR1 is LGHNA and CDR2 is YNFKEQ. This CDR3 is built from 15 residues. The CDR3: CASSQGGERTYEQYF. CDR3 DNA sequence: TGTGCCAGCAGCCAAGGCGGGGAAAGAACCTACGAGCAGTACTTC.

J is TRBJ1-1 and V is TRBV27, with D possibly TRBD1 on 6 matching bases. The CDR3 has 14 residues. Per the germline V gene, CDR1 is MNHEY and CDR2 is SMNVEV (reference sequence). Trimming left V 5 bases short and J 0 bases short, with 10 bases between. This CDR3 reads CASSTGSMNTEAFF. The CDR3 DNA reads as TGTGCCAGCAGTACAGGGTCCATGAACACTGAAGCTTTCTTT.

The V gene is TRBV18, the J gene TRBJ2-5; TRBD1 is a possible D gene (6 bases). V gave up 4 bases and J gave up 3 bases, with 12 bases separating them. The CDR3 is 14 amino acids. CDR1 KGHSH and CDR2 LQKENI come from the germline V gene. CDR3 bases: TGTGCCAGCTCACAAGAGCGGACAGAAGAGACCCAGTACTTC. Translating gives CASSQERTEETQYF.

V gene TRBV6-5 combines with J gene TRBJ2-3; 13 bases align to TRBD2. Germline values: CDR1 MNHEY, CDR2 SVGAGI. The CDR3 has 16 amino acids. V dropped 2 bases and J dropped 8; count of bases not matched to a gene: 7. The CDR3 nucleotides read TGTGCCAGCAGTTACATCGGGACTAGCGGGGCGGGTACGCAGTATTTT. It codes for CASSYIGTSGAGTQYF.

This chain links TRBV5-1 with TRBJ2-7, with a possible D match to TRBD2 (5 bases). The CDR3 is 15 amino acids. Germline loops: CDR1 SGHRS, CDR2 YFSETQ. The V gene lost 3 bases and the J gene lost 3 bases, with 16 bases spanning the gap. The CDR3 DNA reads as TGCGCCAGCAGCTCGCTCCCCGGGAAGAACTACGAGCAGTACTTC. Encoded protein: CASSSLPGKNYEQYF.

The V call is TRBV18, the J call TRBJ1-2, with 9 bases that match TRBD1. The junction had 9 bases not matched to a gene; V was cut back by 2 bases and J by 5 bases. Germline V gives CDR1 KGHSH, CDR2 LQKENI. The CDR3 runs 16 residues. The CDR3 region has the DNA TGTGCCAGCTCACCAACCGTCGGGACAGGGCATTATGGCTACACCTTC. Its translation: CASSPTVGTGHYGYTF.